One and the same sample provided the 27 T cell receptor beta chains below, sequenced in a study of cytomegalovirus exposure and HLA in healthy donors. The PCR had 60 Vbeta and 13 Jbeta primers. TCRdb keeps only in-frame clones here, not all; method: immunoSEQ multiplex PCR. The sample carries about 200,000 clones, around 73% recorded once. What was sequenced was PBMCs. These TCRs come from a woman aged 25 to 39 in good health and CMV-seronegative.

The chain joins TRBV7-8 to TRBJ1-1; 7 bases line up with TRBD1. This CDR3 has 15 amino acids. The V gene end was trimmed by 5 bases and the J gene end by 1 base; junction bases not matched to a gene: 7. Germline V CDR1 and CDR2: SGHVS, FQNEAQ. The CDR3 is CASSPKTGTNTEAFF. The CDR3 DNA sequence: TGTGCCAGCAGCCCGAAGACAGGGACGAACACTGAAGCTTTCTTT.

The genes are TRBV6-1 and TRBJ2-2; possibly TRBD2 for D (6 bases). Germline CDR1 is MNHNS and CDR2 is SASEGT. The CDR3 totals 14 residues. Trimming shortened V by 4 bases and J by 5 bases, and 11 bases separated the two germline ends. For the CDR3, the DNA is TGTGCCAGCAGTGTAGTAGCGGCTACCGGGGAGCTGTTTTTT. As protein: CASSVVAATGELFF.

CDR3 in amino acids: CASSIHSGSVQETQYF. Written as DNA, the CDR3 is TGTGCCAGTAGTATCCACAGCGGGAGTGTCCAAGAGACCCAGTACTTC. V is TRBV19 and J is TRBJ2-5, with 8 positions matching TRBD2. CDR1 and CDR2 from the germline V gene are LNHDA and SQIVND (reference sequence). The ends lost 3 bases at V and 1 base at J; junction bases unmatched: 7. The CDR3 is made up of 16 amino acids.

The chain is built from TRBV4-2 and TRBJ2-2; 8 nucleotides match TRBD1. Germline V gives CDR1 LGHNA, CDR2 YNFKEQ. CDR3 size: 16 residues. With 4 bases clipped from V and 2 bases from J, the junction kept 6 bases outside the gene matches. The CDR3: CASSPHRGDNTGELFF. CDR3 coding DNA: TGTGCCAGCAGCCCCCACAGGGGGGACAACACCGGGGAGCTGTTTTTT.

The chain carries TRBV6-5 and TRBJ2-2; TRBD2 agrees at 7 bases. CDR1 and CDR2 from the germline V gene are MNHEY and SVGAGI. V trimming: 1 base; J trimming: 7 bases; junction bases outside the gene matches: 6. The CDR3 contains 15 residues. The CDR3 loop is CASSYFAGAVGELFF. CDR3 in DNA: TGTGCCAGCAGTTACTTCGCGGGAGCGGTCGGGGAGCTGTTTTTT.

The chain joins TRBV10-3 to TRBJ2-7; TRBD1 matches at 9 bases. V shed 5 bases, J shed 3 bases, and the junction held 14 bases outside the gene matches. This CDR3 region has 17 residues. Germline-derived CDR1 and CDR2 are ENHRY and SYGVKD. CDR3 sequence (DNA): TGTGCCATCAGTTCCCTCGACGTAGGACAGGGGCACTACGAGCAGTACTTC. As protein: CAISSLDVGQGHYEQYF.

The table lists this clone with a few counts. This chain connects TRBV10-3 to TRBJ2-7, with TRBD1 identical over 7 bases. The CDR3 totals 12 residues. V shed 6 bases, J shed 5 bases, and the junction held 4 bases outside the gene matches. Per the germline V gene, CDR1 is ENHRY and CDR2 is SYGVKD. The CDR3 is CAIRAQGNEQYF. As DNA, the CDR3 is TGTGCCATCAGGGCACAGGGGAACGAGCAGTACTTC.

This clone was observed once. The rearrangement links TRBV7-6 to TRBJ2-3, with 7 bases that match TRBD1. With V trimmed by 4 bases and J by 4 bases, 5 bases remained unmatched. The CDR3 spans 14 residues. CDR1 and CDR2 from the germline V gene are SGHVS and FNYEAQ. This chain's CDR3 is CASSSYRGADTQYF. The CDR3 nucleotides are TGTGCCAGCAGCTCATACAGGGGTGCAGATACGCAGTATTTT.

The V call is TRBV7-8, the J call TRBJ1-6; 7 nucleotides match TRBD1. Trimming removed 5 bases from V and 7 bases from J; junction bases left unmatched: 5. Germline CDR1 reads SGHVS; CDR2 reads FQNEAQ. The CDR3 covers 14 residues. The CDR3 is CASSPRRGNSPLHF. CDR3 in DNA: TGTGCCAGCAGCCCTCGCAGGGGGAATTCACCCCTCCACTTT.

The V and J genes are TRBV4-1 and TRBJ2-5, with a tentative D call TRBD1 (5 bases). In germline, CDR1 is MGHRA, CDR2 YSYEKL. Trimming took off 0 bases at V and 2 bases at J, with 10 bases between the two ends. The CDR3 is 15 residues long. For the CDR3, the DNA is TGCGCCAGCAGCCAAGATAAGCAGGGACAAGAGACCCAGTACTTC. It specifies CASSQDKQGQETQYF.

The V and J genes are TRBV29-1 and TRBJ2-6, with 8 bases aligning to TRBD2. Trimming cost V 5 bases and J 1 base; bases outside gene matches: 10. The CDR3 extends over 17 amino acids. Germline V gives CDR1 SQVTM, CDR2 ANQGSEA. CDR3 sequence: CSVLGGGVASGANVLTF. The CDR3 nucleotides read TGCAGCGTTCTCGGGGGGGGCGTTGCGTCTGGGGCCAACGTCCTGACTTTC.

V gene TRBV5-1 combines with J gene TRBJ2-2, with D possibly matching TRBD2 (6 bases). The length of the CDR3 is 16 residues. Germline V gives CDR1 SGHRS, CDR2 YFSETQ. V lost 1 base and J lost 6, with 16 bases in between. For the CDR3, the DNA is TGCGCCAGCAGCTTGTTGGCGGGATTTAGGTCCGGGGAGCTGTTTTTT. Its protein is CASSLLAGFRSGELFF.

This sequence joins TRBV15 and TRBJ2-3; 8 bases are shared with TRBD1. V was pared by 3 bases and J by 5 bases, with 10 bases of the junction left unmatched. The CDR3 runs to 16 residues. The V gene's germline CDR1 is LNHNV and CDR2 YYDKDF (reference sequence). CDR3 sequence (DNA): TGTGCCACCAGCAGCTATACAGGGGGGTTTGGAGATACGCAGTATTTT. It translates to CATSSYTGGFGDTQYF.

A remark on this clone: At one end, the junction sequence differs from germline, possibly due to a read error. V gene TRBV7-9 combines with J gene TRBJ2-7, with 11 bases matching TRBD2. In germline, CDR1 is SEHNR, CDR2 FQNEAQ (reference sequence). The CDR3 loop spans 17 amino acids. This chain's CDR3 is CSSINPGLAESSYEQYF. DNA for the CDR3: TGTTCCAGCATCAATCCGGGACTAGCGGAGAGCTCCTACGAGCAGTACTTC.

The CDR3 DNA reads as TGTGCCAGCAGTGTGACAGGGTGGAACGAGCAGTACTTC. The encoded protein is CASSVTGWNEQYF. V gene TRBV28 combines with J gene TRBJ2-7; TRBD1 matches 7 bases. Trimming at V came to 5 bases and at J to 5 bases, leaving 6 bases not matched to a gene. CDR3 length: 13 amino acids. Germline-derived CDR1 and CDR2 are MDHEN and SYDVKM.

The chain combines TRBV7-9 with TRBJ1-2, with 9 nucleotides matching TRBD1. Trimming removed 4 bases from V and 3 bases from J; junction bases left unmatched: 6. The germline gives CDR1 SEHNR, CDR2 FQNEAQ (reference sequence). The CDR3 runs to 15 residues. Here the CDR3 DNA reads TGTGCCAGCAGCTGGGGACAGGGTGGAGACTATGGCTACACCTTC. Its protein is CASSWGQGGDYGYTF.

This chain links TRBV19 with TRBJ1-2; D call uncertain. CDR3 size: 13 residues. From germline, CDR1 is LNHDA and CDR2 SQIVND (reference sequence). Trimming left V 5 bases short and J 6 bases short, with 13 bases between. The CDR3 spells CASSWAAGDGYTF. The DNA of the CDR3 is TGTGCCAGTAGTTGGGCCGCCGGGGATGGCTACACCTTC.

This clone was seen a few times. The genes are TRBV19 and TRBJ2-1, with 9 positions matching TRBD2. Germline CDR1 and CDR2: LNHDA and SQIVND (reference sequence). This CDR3 is 15 amino acids long. The V and J ends lost 3 bases and 4 bases, in that order; junction bases with no gene match: 4. CDR3: CASSMLAGPYNEQFF. Here the CDR3 DNA reads TGTGCCAGTAGTATGCTAGCGGGGCCTTACAATGAGCAGTTCTTC.

The genes are TRBV6-5 and TRBJ1-2; 8 bases are a match to TRBD1. The CDR3 is 14 amino acids. Germline values: CDR1 MNHEY, CDR2 SVGAGI. Unmatched junction bases numbered 6, after V lost 5 bases and J lost 4 bases. CDR3 in DNA: TGTGCCAGCAGTAGATTCGACAGGGGCTATGGCTACACCTTC. Protein sequence: CASSRFDRGYGYTF.

This chain connects TRBV2 to TRBJ2-7; D gene unclear. The germline gives CDR1 SNHLY, CDR2 FYNNEI. V dropped 10 bases and J dropped 3 bases, with 13 bases sitting between them. This CDR3 is built from 12 residues. The CDR3 sequence: CATKTQLYEQYF. In DNA form, the CDR3 reads TGTGCCACCAAGACTCAACTCTACGAGCAGTACTTC. Based on the CDR3 plus reference TRBV2 and TRBJ2-7, the full variable domain is EPEVTQTPSHQVTQMGQEVILRCVPISNHLYFYWYRQILGQKVEFLVSFYNNEISEKSEIFDDQFSVERPDGSNFTLKIRSTKLEDSAMYFCATKTQLYEQYFGPGTRLTVT.

V and J are TRBV5-1 and TRBJ1-4, with a possible D match to TRBD1 (5 bases). The CDR3 covers 15 residues. Germline CDR1 and CDR2: SGHRS and YFSETQ. V lost 4 bases and J 0 bases, leaving 10 bases between the germline ends. As DNA, the CDR3 is TGCGCCAGCAGCCGCCAGGGTTCAACTAATGAAAAACTGTTTTTT. Residues: CASSRQGSTNEKLFF.

The chain links TRBV6-1 to TRBJ1-5; no definite D call. Germline lookup yields CDR1 MNHNS and CDR2 SASEGT. This CDR3 is built from 14 residues. The ends were cut back, 7 bases at V and 0 bases at J, with 10 bases in the middle. The DNA for the CDR3 is TGTGCCAGCACCGGGATTTATAGCAATCAGCCCCAGCATTTT. Translation: CASTGIYSNQPQHF.

With respect to this clone: This specimen includes other DNA sequences encoding the same CDR3. CDR3 bases: TGTGCCAGCAGTTTCTTAGCGGGAGTCTACGAGCAGTACTTC. Residues: CASSFLAGVYEQYF. This chain joins TRBV28 and TRBJ2-7; 9 nucleotides agree with TRBD2. The CDR3 has 14 amino acids. J was trimmed by 3 bases and V by 3 bases; bases with no gene match: 3. Germline-derived CDR1 and CDR2 are MDHEN and SYDVKM.

V gene TRBV15 combines with J gene TRBJ2-5; the D gene is possibly TRBD2 (5 bases). Germline V gives CDR1 LNHNV, CDR2 YYDKDF (reference sequence). Between the trimmed V and J ends, which lost 0 bases and 11 bases, there was a span of 19 bases. This CDR3 has 15 residues. This CDR3 reads CATSRDRQAVREQYF. In DNA form, the CDR3 reads TGTGCCACCAGCAGAGATAGGCAGGCTGTGAGGGAGCAGTACTTC.

The rearrangement uses TRBV5-1 and TRBJ1-2; D is possibly TRBD1 (6 bases). V was trimmed by 0 bases and J by 4 bases, leaving 10 bases between them. Germline V gene sequence: CDR1 SGHRS, CDR2 YFSETQ. The CDR3 is made up of 14 amino acids. The CDR3 DNA follows: TGCGCCAGCAGCTTGGTATCAGGGGCCTATGGCTACACCTTC. Amino acids: CASSLVSGAYGYTF.

This chain joins TRBV5-1 and TRBJ2-7; perhaps TRBD2 as D (6 bases). The V gene lost 5 bases and the J gene lost 0 bases, with 21 bases spanning the gap. The CDR3 is made up of 17 amino acids. Germline V gives CDR1 SGHRS, CDR2 YFSETQ. CDR3 nucleotide sequence: TGCGCCAGCAGTTCATTTTTTGACGGAGGGGTCTCCTACGAGCAGTACTTC. Its translation is CASSSFFDGGVSYEQYF.

The CDR3 DNA sequence: TGTGCCAGCAGCCAGGGGGTCTCCGAGCAGTACTTC. It specifies CASSQGVSEQYF. The chain combines TRBV5-4 with TRBJ2-7, with TRBD1 matching 7 bases. The J segment lost 6 bases and the V segment lost 4 bases, leaving 4 bases of the junction unmatched. The CDR3 runs to 12 residues. Germline CDR1 reads SGHNT; CDR2 reads YYREEE (reference sequence).